A selection of T cell receptor beta chains follows, all from one sample in a study of T cell responses to AZD1222 COVID-19 vaccine. Measured with immunoSEQ multiplex PCR; TCRdb has only the in-frame clones, and not every one. Of around 110,000 clones in the sample, roughly 90% were seen once. The material sequenced was peripheral blood, taken on day 0 of AZD1222 vaccination. All receptors derive from an adult in good health. Both conserved end residues are part of each CDR3. Each record gives: CDR3 length, clone size, J gene, D gene, V gene, CDR3 DNA, CDR3 protein. D genes are given only for firm matches. Only part of the rows carry a size: once, few, many, or a class if the clone is expanded.

cdr3_length: 15; clone_size: NA; j_call: TRBJ1-6; d_call: TRBD1; v_call: TRBV11-1; cdr3_nt: TGTGCCAGCAGCCCCGGGACAGGCGCAAATTCACCCCTCCACTTT; cdr3_aa: CASSPGTGANSPLHF
cdr3_length: 16; clone_size: NA; j_call: TRBJ2-3; d_call: NA; v_call: TRBV11-2; cdr3_nt: TGTGCCAGCAGGCCGGTCAGGAGGGCCGTAACAGATACGCAGTATTTT; cdr3_aa: CASRPVRRAVTDTQYF
cdr3_length: 14; clone_size: few; j_call: TRBJ2-1; d_call: TRBD2; v_call: TRBV29-1; cdr3_nt: TGCAGCGGCCGGGGACTAGCGGGTTATAATGAGCAGTTCTTC; cdr3_aa: CSGRGLAGYNEQFF
cdr3_length: 14; clone_size: NA; j_call: TRBJ2-7; d_call: TRBD1; v_call: TRBV30; cdr3_nt: TGTGCCTGGAGCTGGGACAGGGATGTCTTTAAGCAGTACTTC; cdr3_aa: CAWSWDRDVFKQYF
cdr3_length: 16; clone_size: NA; j_call: TRBJ2-1; d_call: NA; v_call: TRBV7-2; cdr3_nt: TGTGCCAGCAGCTCTTGGCCTAGAGAGGTCGACAATGAGCAGTTCTTC; cdr3_aa: CASSSWPREVDNEQFF
cdr3_length: 15; clone_size: NA; j_call: TRBJ1-1; d_call: TRBD1; v_call: TRBV28; cdr3_nt: TGTGCCAGCAGCCAGACAGGGGGGCTGAACACTGAAGCTTTCTTT; cdr3_aa: CASSQTGGLNTEAFF
cdr3_length: 16; clone_size: once; j_call: TRBJ2-3; d_call: TRBD2; v_call: TRBV5-1; cdr3_nt: TGCGCCAGCAGCCTAGGCCTAGCGGGAGATGGGGATACGCAGTATTTT; cdr3_aa: CASSLGLAGDGDTQYF
cdr3_length: 15; clone_size: NA; j_call: TRBJ1-6; d_call: TRBD1; v_call: TRBV28; cdr3_nt: TGTGCCAGCAGTTCCGGACAGGGAGGAAATTCACCCCTCCACTTT; cdr3_aa: CASSSGQGGNSPLHF
cdr3_length: 13; clone_size: NA; j_call: TRBJ1-3; d_call: TRBD1; v_call: TRBV5-5; cdr3_nt: TGTGCCAGCAGTAGGGGGCCTGGAAACACCATATATTTT; cdr3_aa: CASSRGPGNTIYF
cdr3_length: 15; clone_size: NA; j_call: TRBJ1-6; d_call: NA; v_call: TRBV28; cdr3_nt: TGTGCCAGCAGCAAAAGGTCTTGGCTGGGATCACCCCTCCACTTT; cdr3_aa: CASSKRSWLGSPLHF
cdr3_length: 17; clone_size: NA; j_call: TRBJ2-7; d_call: TRBD1; v_call: TRBV19; cdr3_nt: TGTGCCAGTAGTACTCGGGACAGGGGTTCCCTCTCCTACGAGCAGTACTTC; cdr3_aa: CASSTRDRGSLSYEQYF
cdr3_length: 17; clone_size: NA; j_call: TRBJ2-5; d_call: TRBD2; v_call: TRBV2; cdr3_nt: TGTGCCAGCAGTGAAGAGGCTAGCGGGTCGTACCAAGAGACCCAGTACTTC; cdr3_aa: CASSEEASGSYQETQYF
cdr3_length: 14; clone_size: NA; j_call: TRBJ2-6; d_call: NA; v_call: TRBV7-9; cdr3_nt: TGTGCCAGCACCATAACGGGCGGGGCCAACGTCCTGACTTTC; cdr3_aa: CASTITGGANVLTF
cdr3_length: 13; clone_size: once; j_call: TRBJ1-2; d_call: TRBD1; v_call: TRBV7-3; cdr3_nt: TGTGCCAGCAGCCCACGACAGGGCTATGGCTACACCTTC; cdr3_aa: CASSPRQGYGYTF
cdr3_length: 11; clone_size: NA; j_call: TRBJ1-2; d_call: NA; v_call: TRBV28; cdr3_nt: TGTGCCAGCAGTCTCCATGGAGGCTACACCTTC; cdr3_aa: CASSLHGGYTF
cdr3_length: 12; clone_size: once; j_call: TRBJ2-1; d_call: NA; v_call: TRBV29-1; cdr3_nt: TGCAGCGTTGATGTACTGCGCAATGAGCAGTTCTTC; cdr3_aa: CSVDVLRNEQFF
cdr3_length: 15; clone_size: NA; j_call: TRBJ1-2; d_call: NA; v_call: TRBV19; cdr3_nt: TGTGCCAGTAGTATTGGCCAGGGAAGAGGCTATGGCTACACCTTC; cdr3_aa: CASSIGQGRGYGYTF
cdr3_length: 13; clone_size: NA; j_call: TRBJ2-2; d_call: NA; v_call: TRBV11-2; cdr3_nt: TGTGCCAGCAGCTTTATGAACACCGGGGAGCTGTTTTTT; cdr3_aa: CASSFMNTGELFF
cdr3_length: 16; clone_size: NA; j_call: TRBJ2-5; d_call: NA; v_call: TRBV11-2; cdr3_nt: TGTGCCAGCAGCTTAGACGAAGGACTCCACCAAGAGACCCAGTACTTC; cdr3_aa: CASSLDEGLHQETQYF
cdr3_length: 15; clone_size: NA; j_call: TRBJ2-2; d_call: NA; v_call: TRBV5-1; cdr3_nt: TGCGCCAGCAGCAGTTCCCTTAGTGACACCGGGGAGCTGTTTTTT; cdr3_aa: CASSSSLSDTGELFF
cdr3_length: 15; clone_size: NA; j_call: TRBJ1-1; d_call: TRBD1; v_call: TRBV10-3; cdr3_nt: TGTGCCATCAGTGAGTCTGGACAGGGAGGCAATGAAGCTTTCTTT; cdr3_aa: CAISESGQGGNEAFF
cdr3_length: 15; clone_size: few; j_call: TRBJ2-7; d_call: TRBD2; v_call: TRBV30; cdr3_nt: TGTGCCTGGATGGGTCTCGGGTACGGGAGGAACGAGCAGTACTTC; cdr3_aa: CAWMGLGYGRNEQYF
cdr3_length: 16; clone_size: NA; j_call: TRBJ2-2; d_call: TRBD2; v_call: TRBV9; cdr3_nt: TGTGCCAGCAGCACTTGGGGGGGTACGAACACCGGGGAGCTGTTTTTT; cdr3_aa: CASSTWGGTNTGELFF
cdr3_length: 12; clone_size: NA; j_call: TRBJ2-7; d_call: NA; v_call: TRBV4-2; cdr3_nt: TGTGCCAGCAGCCAAGATCTTGACGAGCAGTACTTC; cdr3_aa: CASSQDLDEQYF
cdr3_length: 14; clone_size: NA; j_call: TRBJ1-2; d_call: NA; v_call: TRBV28; cdr3_nt: TGTGCCAGCAGCCCGCTAGGAGGGTCCTATGGCTACACCTTC; cdr3_aa: CASSPLGGSYGYTF
cdr3_length: 18; clone_size: NA; j_call: TRBJ1-3; d_call: TRBD1; v_call: TRBV6-1; cdr3_nt: TGTGCCAGCAGTGAAGAGGGAGGGACAGGCAGGTCCGGGGACACCATATATTTT; cdr3_aa: CASSEEGGTGRSGDTIYF
cdr3_length: 14; clone_size: once; j_call: TRBJ2-1; d_call: TRBD1; v_call: TRBV13; cdr3_nt: TGTGCCAGCAGGCGTACAGGGGAGCGTTGGAAACAGTTCTTC; cdr3_aa: CASRRTGERWKQFF
cdr3_length: 12; clone_size: NA; j_call: TRBJ1-1; d_call: NA; v_call: TRBV9; cdr3_nt: NA; cdr3_aa: CASSVGQGNVFF
cdr3_length: 14; clone_size: NA; j_call: TRBJ2-2; d_call: TRBD1; v_call: TRBV3-1/TRBV3-2; cdr3_nt: TGTGCCAGCAGGATTAACAGGGGCACCGGGGAGCTGTTTTTT; cdr3_aa: CASRINRGTGELFF
cdr3_length: 15; clone_size: NA; j_call: TRBJ1-2; d_call: NA; v_call: TRBV7-9; cdr3_nt: TGTGCCAGCAGTTACGGGACGGCGAGGGTCTATGGCTACACCTTC; cdr3_aa: CASSYGTARVYGYTF
cdr3_length: 15; clone_size: once; j_call: TRBJ2-1; d_call: TRBD2; v_call: TRBV7-9; cdr3_nt: TGTGCCAGCAGCCTTGCTCAGCGGGAGAGCGATGAGCAGTTCTTC; cdr3_aa: CASSLAQRESDEQFF